Following are 24 T cell receptor beta chains from one sample sequenced in a study of blood T cells in healthy people across ages. A second PCR of 7 to 11 cycles used a sample-barcoded 5' primer and a J-beta primer mix. MiXCR, applied by TCRdb to the 5' RACE reads, yields one record per CDR3 protein. The sample gives nearly 1 million distinct CDR3 sequences, roughly 51% of which show up once; roughly a fifth is in the top ten. Input material: blood. The receptors derive from a woman aged 55 to 70 in good health.

This clonotype was found a few times. The chain has TRBV14 and TRBJ2-1; D is possibly TRBD1 (7 bases). Germline V gene data show CDR1 as SGHDN and CDR2 as FVKESK. V dropped 4 bases and J dropped 9 bases, with 13 bases sitting between them. CDR3 length: 13 residues. Here the CDR3 DNA reads TGTGCCAGCAGCCTCTATCAGGGGGGTGAGCAGTTCTTC. It yields the protein CASSLYQGGEQFF.

This chain links TRBV29-1 with TRBJ2-1; TRBD1 is a possible D gene (6 bases). The germline V gene has CDR1 SQVTM and CDR2 ANQGSEA. The V and J ends lost 4 bases and 2 bases respectively, with 9 bases between them. CDR3 length: 13 residues. The CDR3 bases are TGCAGCGTTGGCCGGGACACCTACAATGAGCAGTTCTTC. This sequence encodes CSVGRDTYNEQFF.

This clonotype was counted a few times. The V and J genes are TRBV28 and TRBJ2-5; D is undetermined. The DNA end favors TRBJ2-7, so the J call may be wrong. The CDR3 has 12 amino acids. Per germline, CDR1 MDHEN and CDR2 SYDVKM. The CDR3 DNA reads as TGTGCCAGCATTACGCCGAACTACGAGCAGTACTTC. It specifies CASITPNYEQYF.

The rearrangement joins TRBV18 to TRBJ1-2; no clear D. Trimming cost V 3 bases and J 4 bases, with 12 bases left between them. Germline CDR1 reads KGHSH; CDR2 reads LQKENI. CDR3 length: 14 residues. The CDR3 is CASSPQPEGYGYTF. The CDR3 nucleotides are TGTGCCAGCTCACCTCAACCAGAAGGCTATGGCTACACCTTC.

The genes are TRBV7-2 and TRBJ2-2; a weak D match, TRBD1 (6 bases). V was trimmed by 5 bases and J by 5 bases, leaving 15 bases between them. CDR3 length: 15 amino acids. Germline V gene sequence: CDR1 SGHTA, CDR2 FQGNSA. The CDR3: CASSTDRLVTGELFF. In DNA form, the CDR3 reads TGTGCCAGCAGCACCGACAGGCTGGTTACCGGGGAGCTGTTTTTT. Using reference TRBV7-2 and TRBJ2-2 for the parts outside the CDR3, the full variable domain is GAGVSQSPSNKVTEKGKDVELRCDPISGHTALYWYRQSLGQGLEFLIYFQGNSAPDKSGLPSDRFSAERTGGSVSTLTIQRTQQEDSAVYLCASSTDRLVTGELFFGEGSRLTVL.

In this sample, this clonotype turned up once. The rearrangement joins TRBV20-1 to TRBJ2-7, with a possible D match to TRBD2 (6 bases). V dropped 4 bases and J dropped 2 bases, with 24 bases sitting between them. Germline V CDR1 and CDR2: DFQATT, SNEGSKA (reference sequence). CDR3 length: 17 residues. The CDR3 loop reads CSATGVLLGDYTYEQYF. CDR3 coding DNA: TGCAGTGCTACGGGAGTATTGCTAGGGGATTACACCTACGAGCAGTACTTC.

The chain uses TRBV27 and TRBJ1-2; D is undetermined. This CDR3 contains 20 residues. The V gene lost 5 bases and the J gene lost 5 bases, with 33 bases spanning the gap. Per germline, CDR1 MNHEY and CDR2 SMNVEV (reference sequence). CDR3 loop: CASSAYSLGPSVEFKYGYTF. The CDR3, as DNA: TGTGCCAGCAGTGCCTACTCTCTCGGACCCTCCGTGGAGTTCAAGTATGGCTACACCTTC.

This clonotype was picked up a small number of times. This chain uses TRBV2 with TRBJ2-3; D is unresolved. Germline assignment: CDR1 SNHLY and CDR2 FYNNEI. The CDR3 totals 11 residues. The V and J ends lost 8 bases and 5 bases respectively, with 8 bases between them. CDR3 nucleotide sequence: TGTGCCAGCGCTTGGGAAGATACGCAGTATTTT. Residues: CASAWEDTQYF. Full variable domain (missing parts from reference TRBV2 and TRBJ2-3): EPEVTQTPSHQVTQMGQEVILRCVPISNHLYFYWYRQILGQKVEFLVSFYNNEISEKSEIFDDQFSVERPDGSNFTLKIRSTKLEDSAMYFCASAWEDTQYFGPGTRLTVL.

V usage is TRBV12-3 or TRBV12-4 and J usage is TRBJ2-1, with D uncertain. V lost 6 bases to trimming and J lost 2 bases, with 11 bases between them. The CDR3 has 14 amino acids. As DNA, the CDR3 is TGTGCCAGCAGAGTCGGCGGCCCCTACAATGAGCAGTTCTTC. Protein: CASRVGGPYNEQFF.

This rearrangement joins TRBV5-1 to TRBJ2-1; 8 nucleotides align to TRBD2. Trimming at V came to 4 bases and at J to 2 bases, leaving 11 bases not matched to a gene. The CDR3 runs to 17 residues. From germline, CDR1 is SGHRS and CDR2 YFSETQ. The CDR3 DNA follows: TGCGCCAGCAGCGCCGACTTGGGAGCGGGAGCCTACAATGAGCAGTTCTTC. It encodes CASSADLGAGAYNEQFF.

The chain joins TRBV28 to TRBJ2-7; D is uncertain. Germline values: CDR1 MDHEN, CDR2 SYDVKM. Deletions cut 2 bases from V and 4 bases from J, with 12 bases between. This CDR3 is 14 amino acids long. CDR3 residues: CASSLGLSAYEQYF. DNA of the CDR3: TGTGCCAGCAGTTTAGGGCTATCAGCATACGAGCAGTACTTC.

This sequence joins TRBV20-1 and TRBJ2-7; TRBD2 might be the D (5 bases). Per germline, CDR1 DFQATT and CDR2 SNEGSKA (reference sequence). Trimming cost V 3 bases and J 2 bases, with 14 bases left between them. This CDR3 contains 14 residues. CDR3 DNA: TGCAGTGCTAGCCCCTCCCGGGGAACCTACGAGCAGTACTTC. Protein product: CSASPSRGTYEQYF.

The V and J genes are TRBV20-1 and TRBJ2-7, with TRBD1 matching 7 bases. Per the germline V gene, CDR1 is DFQATT and CDR2 is SNEGSKA (reference sequence). Trimming cost V 1 base and J 3 bases; bases outside gene matches: 3. This CDR3 has 13 amino acids. CDR3: CSARGRGYYEQYF. The CDR3 DNA is TGCAGTGCTAGAGGCAGGGGGTACTACGAGCAGTACTTC.

This sequence joins TRBV20-1 and TRBJ1-5; 8 bases are shared with TRBD1. Germline trimming cut 8 bases from V and 5 bases from J; bases unmatched to any gene: 11. Germline V gene data show CDR1 as DFQATT and CDR2 as SNEGSKA (reference sequence). This CDR3 comprises 14 residues. CDR3 region: CSQKRGTGDQPQHF. CDR3 DNA: TGCAGTCAAAAGAGGGGGACAGGTGATCAGCCCCAGCATTTT.

The J gene is TRBJ2-3, the V gene TRBV10-3, with D perhaps given as TRBD1 or TRBD2 (5 bases each). The CDR3 length is 15 residues. V was shortened by 2 bases and J by 3 bases, with 12 bases between the two germline ends. Germline V gene lookup returns CDR1 ENHRY and CDR2 SYGVKD. DNA of the CDR3: TGTGCCATCAGTGAGGTGGGGGTGGAGACAGATACGCAGTATTTT. Encoded protein: CAISEVGVETDTQYF.

The chain combines TRBV12-3 or TRBV12-4 with TRBJ2-1; D gene uncertain. The V end was cut by 6 bases, the J end by 3 bases, with 15 bases between. The CDR3 is 15 amino acids. The CDR3 DNA follows: TGTGCCAGCAGACCCGCACGGCTCGACTACAATGAGCAGTTCTTC. Its protein is CASRPARLDYNEQFF.

The DNA for the CDR3 is TGTGCCAGCAGCCGGGAGGGGTCGTGGAATCAGCCCCAGCATTTT. This translates into CASSREGSWNQPQHF. J is TRBJ1-5 and V is TRBV7-2, with TRBD1 as a possible D gene (5 bases). The CDR3 spans 15 residues. Trimming removed 5 bases from V and 4 bases from J, with 15 bases in between. The V gene's germline CDR1 is SGHTA and CDR2 FQGNSA.

CDR3 sequence reads: CASSLAGMGSGELFF. In nucleotides, the CDR3 is TGTGCCAGCAGCTTAGCGGGGATGGGATCCGGGGAGCTGTTTTTT. V and J are TRBV7-2 and TRBJ2-2; no firm D call. The CDR3 is 15 residues long. Germline CDR1 SGHTA, CDR2 FQGNSA. V was trimmed by 0 bases and J by 6 bases, leaving 11 bases between them. The whole variable domain, remainder taken from reference TRBV7-2 and TRBJ2-2, is GAGVSQSPSNKVTEKGKDVELRCDPISGHTALYWYRQSLGQGLEFLIYFQGNSAPDKSGLPSDRFSAERTGGSVSTLTIQRTQQEDSAVYLCASSLAGMGSGELFFGEGSRLTVL.

The count of this clonotype is one. The chain is built from TRBV7-2 and TRBJ2-1, with unresolved D. V was trimmed by 7 bases and J by 8 bases, leaving 21 bases between them. The CDR3 has 15 amino acids. Looked up from germline, CDR1 is SGHTA and CDR2 is FQGNSA. The CDR3: CASTTWAYDVDEQFF. The CDR3 DNA follows: TGTGCCAGCACCACGTGGGCCTACGACGTCGATGAGCAGTTCTTC.

The table lists this clonotype with a few counts. The chain employs TRBV10-3 and TRBJ2-1; either TRBD1 or TRBD2 may fit D (5 bases each). Trimming cost V 6 bases and J 5 bases, with 14 bases left between them. The germline V gene has CDR1 ENHRY and CDR2 SYGVKD. The CDR3 sequence is 14 residues long. The CDR3 region has the DNA TGTGCCATCAGGGGTGGGCAGGGACACAATGAGCAGTTCTTC. Amino acid sequence: CAIRGGQGHNEQFF.

The J gene is TRBJ2-3, the V gene TRBV2; D is unclear. Germline V CDR1 and CDR2: SNHLY, FYNNEI. Trimming took off 6 bases at V and 0 bases at J, with 10 bases between the two ends. The CDR3 consists of 14 residues. This CDR3 reads CASRGPISTDTQYF. Here the CDR3 DNA reads TGTGCCAGCAGAGGGCCTATCAGCACAGATACGCAGTATTTT.

The chain joins TRBV7-9 to TRBJ2-5; D possibly corresponds to TRBD2 (6 bases). From germline, CDR1 is SEHNR and CDR2 FQNEAQ (reference sequence). The CDR3 contains 15 residues. V lost 6 bases and J lost 11, with 25 bases in between. CDR3 coding DNA: TGTGCCAGCAGTCAATTAAGCGGGCGATACAATGAGCAGTACTTC. Translation: CASSQLSGRYNEQYF.

The chain links TRBV18 to TRBJ2-7; TRBD1 might be the D (5 bases). Germline V gene sequence: CDR1 KGHSH, CDR2 LQKENI. The V end was cut by 4 bases, the J end by 9 bases, with 16 bases between. This CDR3 has 13 residues. In DNA form, the CDR3 reads TGTGCCAGCTCACTCAGCTCCGGTGGGGCGCAGTACTTC. Translating it yields CASSLSSGGAQYF. The entire variable domain, with the rest obtained from reference TRBV18 and TRBJ2-7, is as follows: NAGVMQNPRHLVRRRGQEARLRCSPMKGHSHVYWYRQLPEEGLKFMVYLQKENIIDESGMPKERFSAEFPKEGPSILRIQQVVRGDSAAYFCASSLSSGGAQYFGPGTRLTVT.

The chain has TRBV7-2 and TRBJ2-3, with D possibly TRBD2 on 6 matching bases. CDR1 and CDR2 from the germline V gene are SGHTA and FQGNSA. The CDR3 runs 16 residues. Trimming pared 2 bases from V and 1 base from J, leaving 13 bases between. In nucleotides, the CDR3 is TGTGCCAGCAGCTTATCTCTGGGCGGGGGCACAGATACGCAGTATTTT. Residues: CASSLSLGGGTDTQYF.